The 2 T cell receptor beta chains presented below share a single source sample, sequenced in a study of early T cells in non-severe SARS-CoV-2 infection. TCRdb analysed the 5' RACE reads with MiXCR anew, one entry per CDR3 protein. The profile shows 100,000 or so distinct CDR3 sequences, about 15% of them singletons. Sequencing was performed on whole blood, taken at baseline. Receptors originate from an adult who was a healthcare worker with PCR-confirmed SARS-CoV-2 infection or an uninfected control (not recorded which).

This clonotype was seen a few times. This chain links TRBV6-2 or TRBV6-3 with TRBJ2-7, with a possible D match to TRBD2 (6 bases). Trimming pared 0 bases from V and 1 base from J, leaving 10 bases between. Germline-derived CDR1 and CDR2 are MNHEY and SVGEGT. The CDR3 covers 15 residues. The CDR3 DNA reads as TGTGCCAGCAGTTACTCTTGGGGGAGGTCCTACGAGCAGTACTTC. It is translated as CASSYSWGRSYEQYF.

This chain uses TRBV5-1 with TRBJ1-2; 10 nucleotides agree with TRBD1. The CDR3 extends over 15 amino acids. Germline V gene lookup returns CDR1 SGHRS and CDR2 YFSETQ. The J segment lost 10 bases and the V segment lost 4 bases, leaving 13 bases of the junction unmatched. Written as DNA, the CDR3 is TGCGCCAGCAGCCCGGGGGACAGGGGAGCTGAGGCCTACACCTTC. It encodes CASSPGDRGAEAYTF. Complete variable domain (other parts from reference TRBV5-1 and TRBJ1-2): KAGVTQTPRYLIKTRGQQVTLSCSPISGHRSVSWYQQTPGQGLQFLFEYFSETQRNKGNFPGRFSGRQFSNSRSEMNVSTLELGDSALYLCASSPGDRGAEAYTFGSGTRLTVV.